This TCR beta chain was documented in a study of CD8 T cells in ankylosing spondylitis. The CDR3 totals 17 residues. Trimming removed 6 bases from V and 6 bases from J, with 23 bases in between. This clonotype was counted at least ten times. TCRdb reprocessed the 5' RACE reads via MiXCR and lists one record per CDR3 protein. The table lists some 350,000 distinct CDR3 sequences, roughly 14% of them singletons. Specimen: blood, either unsorted or a sorted T cell fraction (not recorded which). This clonotype was sampled from a male donor with ankylosing spondylitis or in good health (not recorded which). The chain is built from TRBV12-3 or TRBV12-4 and TRBJ2-2, with D tentatively TRBD2 (7 bases). CDR3 sequence reads: CASSLWVGGAGPGELFF. The CDR3 DNA follows: TGTGCCAGCAGCCTCTGGGTGGGGGGGGCCGGTCCCGGGGAGCTGTTTTTT.